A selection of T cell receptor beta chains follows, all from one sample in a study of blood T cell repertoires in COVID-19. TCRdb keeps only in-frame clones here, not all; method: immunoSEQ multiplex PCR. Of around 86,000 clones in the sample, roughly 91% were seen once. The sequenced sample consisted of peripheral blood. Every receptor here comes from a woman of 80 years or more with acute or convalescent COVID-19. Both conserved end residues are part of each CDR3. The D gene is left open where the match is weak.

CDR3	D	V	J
CASSPQGRSSGSNSPLHF	NA	TRBV18	TRBJ1-6
CSVDGLAGITDTQYF	TRBD2	TRBV29-1	TRBJ2-3
CASSQETGKETQYF	NA	TRBV4-3	TRBJ2-5
CASSRGGVSPLHF	NA	TRBV19	TRBJ1-6
CASSLGATENQPQHF	NA	TRBV7-2	TRBJ1-5
CASSLRSGVGDSGANVLTF	NA	TRBV18	TRBJ2-6
CASSDSWAVSNEQFF	NA	TRBV6-4	TRBJ2-1
CASSLVIAGWETQYF	TRBD2	TRBV7-2	TRBJ2-5
CASSQEAFSSYNSPLHF	NA	TRBV7-6	TRBJ1-6
CASSFWGQTYNEQFF	NA	TRBV11-2	TRBJ2-1
CASSLTDVEQFF	NA	TRBV7-2	TRBJ2-1
CASSLAGVGNTIYF	NA	TRBV11-3	TRBJ1-3
CASSLGATAGGSGELFF	TRBD2	TRBV28	TRBJ2-2
CASSLAARDNGYTF	NA	TRBV11-2	TRBJ1-2
CASSDTEKLFF	NA	TRBV2	TRBJ1-4